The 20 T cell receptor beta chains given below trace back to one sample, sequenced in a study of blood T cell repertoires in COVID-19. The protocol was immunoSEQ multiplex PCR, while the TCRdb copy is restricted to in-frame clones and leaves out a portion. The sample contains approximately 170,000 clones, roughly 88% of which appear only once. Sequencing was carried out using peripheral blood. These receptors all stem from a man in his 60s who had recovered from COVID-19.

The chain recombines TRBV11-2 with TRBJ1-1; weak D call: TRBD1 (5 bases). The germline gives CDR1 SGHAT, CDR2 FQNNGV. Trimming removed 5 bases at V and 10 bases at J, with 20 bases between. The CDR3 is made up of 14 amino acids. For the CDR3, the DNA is TGTGCCAGCAGCCCAATGTACGCGGCGGGGGGAGCTTTCTTT. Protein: CASSPMYAAGGAFF. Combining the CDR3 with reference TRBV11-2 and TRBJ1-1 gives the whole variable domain EAGVAQSPRYKIIEKRQSVAFWCNPISGHATLYWYQQILGQGPKLLIQFQNNGVVDDSQLPKDRFSAERLKGVDSTLKIQPAKLEDSAVYLCASSPMYAAGGAFFGQGTRLTVV.

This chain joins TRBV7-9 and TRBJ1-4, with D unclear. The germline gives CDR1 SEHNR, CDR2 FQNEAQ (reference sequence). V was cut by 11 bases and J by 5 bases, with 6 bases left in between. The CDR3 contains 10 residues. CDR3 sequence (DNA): TGTGCCGCTGAGAATGAAAAACTGTTTTTT. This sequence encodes CAAENEKLFF.

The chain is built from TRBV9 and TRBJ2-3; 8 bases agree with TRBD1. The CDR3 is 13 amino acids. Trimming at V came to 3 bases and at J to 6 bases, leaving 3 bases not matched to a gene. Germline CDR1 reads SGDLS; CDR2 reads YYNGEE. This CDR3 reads CASSGRGRDTQYF. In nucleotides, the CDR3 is TGTGCCAGCAGCGGCAGGGGGCGGGATACGCAGTATTTT. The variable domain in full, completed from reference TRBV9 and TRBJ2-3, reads DSGVTQTPKHLITATGQRVTLRCSPRSGDLSVYWYQQSLDQGLQFLIQYYNGEERAKGNILERFSAQQFPDLHSELNLSSLELGDSALYFCASSGRGRDTQYFGPGTRLTVL.

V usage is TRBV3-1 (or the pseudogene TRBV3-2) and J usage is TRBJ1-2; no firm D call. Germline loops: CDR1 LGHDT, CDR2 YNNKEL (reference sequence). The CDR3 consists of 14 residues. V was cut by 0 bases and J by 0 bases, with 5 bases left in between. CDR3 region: CASSQDGSNYGYTF. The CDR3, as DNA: TGTGCCAGCAGCCAAGATGGCTCTAACTATGGCTACACCTTC.

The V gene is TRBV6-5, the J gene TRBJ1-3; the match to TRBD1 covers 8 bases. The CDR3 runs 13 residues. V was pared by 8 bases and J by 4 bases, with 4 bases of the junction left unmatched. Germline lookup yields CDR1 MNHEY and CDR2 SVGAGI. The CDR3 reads CASYRDRGNTIYF. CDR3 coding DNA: TGTGCCAGCTACCGGGACAGGGGAAACACCATATATTTT.

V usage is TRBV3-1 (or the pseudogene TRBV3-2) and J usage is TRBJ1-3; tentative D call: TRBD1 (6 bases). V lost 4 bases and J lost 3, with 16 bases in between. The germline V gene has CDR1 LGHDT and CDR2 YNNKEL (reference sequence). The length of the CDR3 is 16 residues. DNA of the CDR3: TGTGCCAGCAGCCCTTGGGGACGAGGGGGTGGAAACACCATATATTTT. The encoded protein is CASSPWGRGGGNTIYF.

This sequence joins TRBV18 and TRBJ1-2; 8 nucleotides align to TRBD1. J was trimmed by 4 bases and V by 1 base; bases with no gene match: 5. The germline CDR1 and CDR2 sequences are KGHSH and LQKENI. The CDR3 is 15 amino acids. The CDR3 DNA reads TGTGCCAGCTCACCACAGGACAGGGAAGGCTATGGCTACACCTTC. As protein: CASSPQDREGYGYTF.

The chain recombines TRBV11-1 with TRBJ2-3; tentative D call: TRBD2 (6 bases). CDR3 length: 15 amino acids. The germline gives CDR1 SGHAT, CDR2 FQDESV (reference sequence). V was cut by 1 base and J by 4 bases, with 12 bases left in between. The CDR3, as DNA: TGTGCCAGCAGCTTAGACGGGGGATCCGCAGATACGCAGTATTTT. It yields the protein CASSLDGGSADTQYF. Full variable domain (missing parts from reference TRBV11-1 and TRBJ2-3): EAEVAQSPRYKITEKSQAVAFWCDPISGHATLYWYRQILGQGPELLVQFQDESVVDDSQLPKDRFSAERLKGVDSTLKIQPAELGDSAMYLCASSLDGGSADTQYFGPGTRLTVL.

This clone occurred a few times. The CDR3 spells CASSPYPEDGYTF. CDR3 in DNA: TGTGCCAGCTCACCATACCCCGAGGATGGCTACACCTTC. The chain combines TRBV18 with TRBJ1-2; D uncertain. The CDR3 sequence is 13 residues long. V lost 2 bases and J 6 bases, leaving 10 bases between the germline ends. Germline loops: CDR1 KGHSH, CDR2 LQKENI.

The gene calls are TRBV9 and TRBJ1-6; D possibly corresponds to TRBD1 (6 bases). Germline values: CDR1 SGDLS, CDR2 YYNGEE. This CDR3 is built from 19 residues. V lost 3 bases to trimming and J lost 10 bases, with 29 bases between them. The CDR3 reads CASSGQATSPWTYNSPLHF. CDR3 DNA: TGTGCCAGCAGCGGACAGGCTACGTCCCCCTGGACTTACAACTCACCCCTCCACTTT.

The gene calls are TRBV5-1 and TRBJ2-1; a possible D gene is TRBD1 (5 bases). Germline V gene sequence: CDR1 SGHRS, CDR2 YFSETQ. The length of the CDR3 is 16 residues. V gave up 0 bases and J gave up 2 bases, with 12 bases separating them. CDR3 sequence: CASSLDMGHPYNEQFF. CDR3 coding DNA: TGCGCCAGCAGCTTGGATATGGGGCACCCCTACAATGAGCAGTTCTTC.

The CDR3 loop is CASSDVGAGANVLTF. In DNA form, the CDR3 reads TGTGCCAGCAGTGATGTGGGCGCTGGGGCCAACGTCCTGACTTTC. The rearrangement joins TRBV2 to TRBJ2-6; no firm D call. The V gene lost 3 bases and the J gene lost 2 bases, with 8 bases spanning the gap. The germline V gene encodes CDR1 SNHLY and CDR2 FYNNEI. The CDR3 has 15 residues.

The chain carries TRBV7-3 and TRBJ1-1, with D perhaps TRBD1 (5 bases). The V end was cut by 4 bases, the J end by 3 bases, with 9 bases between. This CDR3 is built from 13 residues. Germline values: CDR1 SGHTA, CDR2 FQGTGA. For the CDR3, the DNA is TGTGCCAGCAGCTGGGGGGAGGACACTGAAGCTTTCTTT. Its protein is CASSWGEDTEAFF. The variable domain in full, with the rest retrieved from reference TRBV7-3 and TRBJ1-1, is GAGVSQTPSNKVTEKGKYVELRCDPISGHTALYWYRQSLGQGPEFLIYFQGTGAADDSGLPNDRFFAVRPEGSVSTLKIQRTERGDSAVYLCASSWGEDTEAFFGQGTRLTVV.

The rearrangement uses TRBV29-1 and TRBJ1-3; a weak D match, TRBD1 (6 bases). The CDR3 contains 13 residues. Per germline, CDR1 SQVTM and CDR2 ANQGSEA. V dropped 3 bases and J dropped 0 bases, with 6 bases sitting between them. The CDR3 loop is CSVETGSGNTIYF. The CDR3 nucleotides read TGCAGCGTTGAGACAGGCTCTGGAAACACCATATATTTT.

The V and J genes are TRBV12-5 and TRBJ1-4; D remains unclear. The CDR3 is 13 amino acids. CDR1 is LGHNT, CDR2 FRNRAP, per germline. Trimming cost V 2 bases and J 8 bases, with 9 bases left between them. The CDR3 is CASGLSLSEKLFF. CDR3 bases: TGTGCTAGTGGTTTGTCTTTGAGCGAAAAACTGTTTTTT.

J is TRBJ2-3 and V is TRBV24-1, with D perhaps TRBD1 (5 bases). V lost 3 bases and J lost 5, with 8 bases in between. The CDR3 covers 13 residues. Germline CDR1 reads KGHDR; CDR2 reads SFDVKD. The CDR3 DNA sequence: TGTGCCACCAGTGATCAGGGTTTAGATACGCAGTATTTT. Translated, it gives CATSDQGLDTQYF.

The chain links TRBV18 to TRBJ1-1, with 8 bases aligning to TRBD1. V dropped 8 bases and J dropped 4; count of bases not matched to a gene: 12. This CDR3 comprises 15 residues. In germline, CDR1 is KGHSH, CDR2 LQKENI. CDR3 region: CASARTGSPGTEAFF. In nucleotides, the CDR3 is TGTGCCAGCGCCAGGACAGGGAGCCCCGGCACTGAAGCTTTCTTT.

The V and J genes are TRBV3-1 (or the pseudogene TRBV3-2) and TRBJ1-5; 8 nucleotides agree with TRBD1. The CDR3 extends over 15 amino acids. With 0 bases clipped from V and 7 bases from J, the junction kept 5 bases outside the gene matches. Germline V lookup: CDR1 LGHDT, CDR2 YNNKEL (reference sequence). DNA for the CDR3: TGTGCCAGCAGCCAAGACGGAACAGGGGGGCAGCCCCAGCATTTT. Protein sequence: CASSQDGTGGQPQHF.

CDR3: CASSLGAASGGTQETQYF. The CDR3, as DNA: TGTGCCAGCAGCTTAGGGGCGGCTAGCGGGGGAACCCAAGAGACCCAGTACTTC. This chain uses TRBV7-9 with TRBJ2-5; 10 positions match TRBD2. Trimming cost V 1 base and J 1 base; bases outside gene matches: 9. Germline assignment: CDR1 SEHNR and CDR2 FQNEAQ (reference sequence). CDR3 length: 18 residues.

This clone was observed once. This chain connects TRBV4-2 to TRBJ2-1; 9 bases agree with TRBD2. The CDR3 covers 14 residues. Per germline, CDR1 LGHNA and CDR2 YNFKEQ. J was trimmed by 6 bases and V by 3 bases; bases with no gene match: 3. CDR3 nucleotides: TGTGCCAGCAGCCATGGCGGGGGGGCCAATGAGCAGTTCTTC. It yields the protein CASSHGGGANEQFF.